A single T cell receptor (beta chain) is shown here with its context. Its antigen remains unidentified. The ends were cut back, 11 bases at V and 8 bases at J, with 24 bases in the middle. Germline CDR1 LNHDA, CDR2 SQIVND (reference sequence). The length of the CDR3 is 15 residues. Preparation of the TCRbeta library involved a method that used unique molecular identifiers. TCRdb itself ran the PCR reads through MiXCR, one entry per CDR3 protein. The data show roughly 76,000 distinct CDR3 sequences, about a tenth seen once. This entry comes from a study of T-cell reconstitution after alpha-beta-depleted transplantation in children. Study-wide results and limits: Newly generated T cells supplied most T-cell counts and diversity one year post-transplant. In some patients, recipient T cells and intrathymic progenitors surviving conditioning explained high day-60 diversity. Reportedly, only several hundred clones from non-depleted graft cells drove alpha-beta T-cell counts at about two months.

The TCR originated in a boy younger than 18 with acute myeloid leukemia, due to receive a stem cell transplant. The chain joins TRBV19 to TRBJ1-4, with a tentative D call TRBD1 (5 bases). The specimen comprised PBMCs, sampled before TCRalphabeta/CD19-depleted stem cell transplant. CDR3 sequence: CAVSGVDLGTEKLFF. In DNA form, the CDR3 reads TGTGCCGTTTCTGGCGTGGACTTAGGGACGGAAAAACTGTTTTTT.